The present TCR beta chain was sequenced within a study of blood T cell repertoires in COVID-19. Study as a whole: The cDNA or gDNA used as material had been derived from T cells, B-cell-depleted T cells, or PBMCs.

This clone was seen only a few times. TCRdb keeps only in-frame clones here, not all; method: immunoSEQ multiplex PCR. The sample records hundreds of thousands of clones, around 87% being singletons. The ends were cut back, 1 base at V and 0 bases at J, with 10 bases in the middle. The CDR3 runs to 15 residues. Germline-derived CDR1 and CDR2 are SEHNR and FQNEAQ (reference sequence). Patients at the Seattle site were enrolled during active infection and followed longitudinally. The receptor was derived from a woman aged 45-65 years with COVID-19, enrolled during active disease. Material: peripheral blood. This chain joins TRBV7-9 and TRBJ2-7, with D maybe TRBD2 (6 bases). This CDR3 reads CASSLEGTGSYEQYF. For the CDR3, the DNA is TGTGCCAGCAGCTTAGAGGGGACTGGCTCCTACGAGCAGTACTTC.